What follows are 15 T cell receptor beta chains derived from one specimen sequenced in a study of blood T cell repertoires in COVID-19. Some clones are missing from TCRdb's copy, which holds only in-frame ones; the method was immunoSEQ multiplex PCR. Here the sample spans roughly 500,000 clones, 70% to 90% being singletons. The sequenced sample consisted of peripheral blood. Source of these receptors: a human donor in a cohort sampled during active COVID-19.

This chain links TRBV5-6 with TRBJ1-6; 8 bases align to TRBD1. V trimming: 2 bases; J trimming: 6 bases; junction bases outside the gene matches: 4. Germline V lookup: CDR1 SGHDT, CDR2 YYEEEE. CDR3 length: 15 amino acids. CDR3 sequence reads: CASSFNTGGNSPLHF. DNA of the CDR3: TGTGCCAGCAGCTTCAATACAGGGGGTAATTCACCCCTCCACTTT.

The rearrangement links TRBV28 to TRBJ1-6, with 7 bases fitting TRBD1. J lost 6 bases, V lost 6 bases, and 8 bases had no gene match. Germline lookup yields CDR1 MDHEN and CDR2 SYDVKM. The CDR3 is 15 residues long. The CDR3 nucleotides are TGTGCCAGCAGCCTCCCCGGGACAGTTAATTCACCCCTCCACTTT. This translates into CASSLPGTVNSPLHF.

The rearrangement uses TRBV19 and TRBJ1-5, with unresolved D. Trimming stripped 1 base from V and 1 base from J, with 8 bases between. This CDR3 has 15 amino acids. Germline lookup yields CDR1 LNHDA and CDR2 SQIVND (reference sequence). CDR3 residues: CASSIVSPSNQPQHF. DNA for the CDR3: TGTGCCAGTAGTATAGTTTCCCCGAGCAATCAGCCCCAGCATTTT.

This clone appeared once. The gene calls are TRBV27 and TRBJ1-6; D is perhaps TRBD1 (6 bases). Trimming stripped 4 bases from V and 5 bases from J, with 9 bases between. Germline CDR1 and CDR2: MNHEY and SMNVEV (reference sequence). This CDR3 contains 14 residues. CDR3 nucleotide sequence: TGTGCCAGCAGTTGGGGGGGCAATAATTCACCCCTCCACTTT. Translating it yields CASSWGGNNSPLHF.

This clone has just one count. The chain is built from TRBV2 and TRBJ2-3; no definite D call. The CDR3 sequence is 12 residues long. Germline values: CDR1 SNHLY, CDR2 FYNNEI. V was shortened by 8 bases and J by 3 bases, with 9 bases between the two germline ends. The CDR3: CASEVRTDTQYF. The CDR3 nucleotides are TGTGCCAGCGAGGTTCGGACAGATACGCAGTATTTT.

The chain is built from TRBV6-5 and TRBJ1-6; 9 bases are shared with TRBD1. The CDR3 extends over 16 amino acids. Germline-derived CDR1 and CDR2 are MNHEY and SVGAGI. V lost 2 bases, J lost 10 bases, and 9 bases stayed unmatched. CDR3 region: CASSYRRTGEGSPLHF. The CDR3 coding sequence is TGTGCCAGCAGTTACCGCCGGACAGGGGAAGGCTCACCCCTCCACTTT.

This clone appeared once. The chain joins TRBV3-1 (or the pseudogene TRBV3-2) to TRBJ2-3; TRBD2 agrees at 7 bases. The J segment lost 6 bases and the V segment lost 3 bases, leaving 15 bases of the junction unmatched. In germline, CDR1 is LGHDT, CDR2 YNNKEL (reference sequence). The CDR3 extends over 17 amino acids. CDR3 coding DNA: TGTGCCAGCAGCCAGCCCCTGGGGGGGAGGGCCAGGGATACGCAGTATTTT. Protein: CASSQPLGGRARDTQYF.

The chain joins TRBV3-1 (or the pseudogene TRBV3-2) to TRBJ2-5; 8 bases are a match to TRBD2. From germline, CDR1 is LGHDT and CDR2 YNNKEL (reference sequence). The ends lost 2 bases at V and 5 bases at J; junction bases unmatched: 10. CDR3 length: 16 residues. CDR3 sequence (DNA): TGTGCCAGCAGCCAACGGACGGGAGGGCCCGGGGAGACCCAGTACTTC. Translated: CASSQRTGGPGETQYF.

CDR3 coding DNA: TGTGCCAGCAGCTTGCGGGAGGGCCCCGGGGAGCTGTTTTTT. Its protein is CASSLREGPGELFF. The chain carries TRBV3-1 (or the pseudogene TRBV3-2) and TRBJ2-2, with 9 nucleotides matching TRBD2. The V gene's germline CDR1 is LGHDT and CDR2 YNNKEL (reference sequence). The junction had 4 bases not matched to a gene; V was cut back by 5 bases and J by 6 bases. The CDR3 runs 14 residues.

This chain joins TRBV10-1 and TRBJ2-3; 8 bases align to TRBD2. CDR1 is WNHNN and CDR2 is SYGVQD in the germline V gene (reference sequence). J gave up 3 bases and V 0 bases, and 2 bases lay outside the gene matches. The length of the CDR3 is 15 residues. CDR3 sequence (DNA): TGCGCCAGCAGTGAGTCGCGACTAGCGACAGATACGCAGTATTTT. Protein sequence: CASSESRLATDTQYF.

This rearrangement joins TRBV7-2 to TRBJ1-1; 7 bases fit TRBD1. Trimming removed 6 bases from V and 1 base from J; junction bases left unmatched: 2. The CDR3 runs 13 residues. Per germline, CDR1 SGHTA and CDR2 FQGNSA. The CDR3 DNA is TGTGCCAGCAGGGGACAGTGGAACACTGAAGCTTTCTTT. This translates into CASRGQWNTEAFF.

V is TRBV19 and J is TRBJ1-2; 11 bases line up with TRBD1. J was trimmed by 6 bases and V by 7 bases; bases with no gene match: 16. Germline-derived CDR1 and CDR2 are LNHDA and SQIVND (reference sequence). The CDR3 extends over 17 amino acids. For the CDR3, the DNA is TGTGCCAGTACTGCAACCGGGACAGGGGGTTCGGGAAATGGCTACACCTTC. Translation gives CASTATGTGGSGNGYTF.

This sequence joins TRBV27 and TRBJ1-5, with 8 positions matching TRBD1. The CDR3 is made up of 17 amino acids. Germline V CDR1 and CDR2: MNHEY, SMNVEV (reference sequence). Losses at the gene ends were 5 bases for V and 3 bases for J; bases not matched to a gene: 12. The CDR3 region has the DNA TGTGCCAGCAGTCTCCGACAGGGGAATGGTTACAATCAGCCCCAGCATTTT. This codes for CASSLRQGNGYNQPQHF.

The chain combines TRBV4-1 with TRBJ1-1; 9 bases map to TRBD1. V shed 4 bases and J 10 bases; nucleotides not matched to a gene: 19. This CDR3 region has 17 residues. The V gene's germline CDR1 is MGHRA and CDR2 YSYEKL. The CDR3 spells CASSPRLGQGPVRGAFF. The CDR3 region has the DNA TGCGCCAGCAGCCCTCGTCTTGGACAGGGGCCGGTAAGGGGAGCTTTCTTT.

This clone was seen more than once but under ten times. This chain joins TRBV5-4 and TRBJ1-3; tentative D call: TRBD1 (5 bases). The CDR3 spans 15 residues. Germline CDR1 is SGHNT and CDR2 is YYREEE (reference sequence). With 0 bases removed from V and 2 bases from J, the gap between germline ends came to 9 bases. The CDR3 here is CASSLATGTGNTIYF. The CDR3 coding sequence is TGTGCCAGCAGCTTGGCTACAGGCACTGGAAACACCATATATTTT.